This TCR beta chain was documented in a study of T cells in Graves' hyperthyroidism and ophthalmopathy. Study-wide background: Peripheral blood draws took place at initial diagnosis, ahead of any treatment.

Findings and caveats of the study: Median prediction lead before ophthalmopathy onset was 6 to 8 months with the model.

The table lists this clonotype with many counts. As yet, its antigen is unknown. RNA transcripts served as the template for amplifying TCR beta CDR3 regions. Researchers ran a first-round RT-PCR on the TCR CDR3 using the HTBI primer set. MiXCR, applied by TCRdb to the multiplex PCR reads, yields one record per CDR3 protein. The sample records some 620,000 distinct CDR3 sequences, around 15% being singletons. J gave up 4 bases and V 6 bases, and 3 bases lay outside the gene matches. Germline lookup yields CDR1 DFQATT and CDR2 SNEGSKA (reference sequence). This CDR3 region has 12 residues. V usage is TRBV20-1 and J usage is TRBJ2-3; 8 bases match TRBD2. The clonotype comes from a woman in her 30s with Graves' hyperthyroidism. Sequencing input: blood. The CDR3 DNA sequence: TGCAGTGCGCGCGGGAGGTCAGATACGCAGTATTTT. This sequence encodes CSARGRSDTQYF.